Shown below are 10 T cell receptor beta chains from a single sample sequenced in a study of technical replicates of blood from a handful of donors. TCRdb keeps only in-frame clones here, not all; method: immunoSEQ multiplex PCR. Among about 49,000 clones listed, 92% were seen once. Sequences were obtained from PBMCs. The receptor set was obtained from a human donor in good health. Some clones in this sample may be carry-over from other donors' samples.

This rearrangement joins TRBV7-9 to TRBJ1-4; 7 bases are a match to TRBD1. Per germline, CDR1 SEHNR and CDR2 FQNEAQ (reference sequence). Trimming took 5 bases from V and 3 from J; bases not matched to a gene: 6. The CDR3 extends over 15 amino acids. In DNA form, the CDR3 reads TGTGCCAGCAGCGCCGACAGGGCGGCTAATGAAAAACTGTTTTTT. Amino acid sequence: CASSADRAANEKLFF. The whole variable domain, filled in from reference TRBV7-9 and TRBJ1-4, reads DTGVSQNPRHKITKRGQNVTFRCDPISEHNRLYWYRQTLGQGPEFLTYFQNEAQLEKSRLLSDRFSAERPKGSFSTLEIQRTEQGDSAMYLCASSADRAANEKLFFGSGTQLSVL.

The gene calls are TRBV30 and TRBJ1-2; maybe TRBD1 (5 bases). The CDR3 covers 12 residues. Trimming took 2 bases from V and 8 from J, leaving 12 bases between them. The germline V gene encodes CDR1 GTSNPN and CDR2 SVGIG (reference sequence). The DNA of the CDR3 is TGTGCCTGGAGTCCAGGGTCTAGGGGCTACACCTTC. This encodes CAWSPGSRGYTF. The full variable domain, its missing parts supplied by reference TRBV30 and TRBJ1-2, is SQTIHQWPATLVQPVGSPLSLECTVEGTSNPNLYWYRQAAGRGLQLLFYSVGIGQISSEVPQNLSASRPQDRQFILSSKKLLLSDSGFYLCAWSPGSRGYTFGSGTRLTVV.

V gene TRBV7-9 combines with J gene TRBJ2-7; tentative D call: TRBD2 (5 bases). This CDR3 is 12 amino acids long. In germline, CDR1 is SEHNR, CDR2 FQNEAQ (reference sequence). V shed 6 bases and J shed 0 bases, with 6 bases lying between them. CDR3 residues: CASRLDSYEQYF. For the CDR3, the DNA is TGTGCCAGCAGACTAGACTCCTACGAGCAGTACTTC.

The chain is built from TRBV2 and TRBJ2-5, with a weak D call TRBD2 (6 bases). CDR3 length equals 13 residues. V shed 8 bases and J shed 1 base, with 11 bases lying between them. CDR1 is SNHLY, CDR2 FYNNEI, per germline. The CDR3 bases are TGTGCCAGCTGGGTTAGCGGCCAAGAGACCCAGTACTTC. Its translation is CASWVSGQETQYF.

The chain carries TRBV4-3 and TRBJ1-3; 7 positions match TRBD1. The V gene's germline CDR1 is LGHNA and CDR2 YSLEER. V dropped 1 base and J dropped 0; count of bases not matched to a gene: 6. This CDR3 comprises 17 residues. The CDR3 region has the DNA TGCGCCAGCAGCCAAGGGTACAGGGGCATCTCTGGAAACACCATATATTTT. It specifies CASSQGYRGISGNTIYF.

The chain is built from TRBV7-2 and TRBJ2-7, with D possibly being TRBD1 (5 bases). V was pared by 4 bases and J by 5 bases, with 18 bases between. This CDR3 is built from 15 residues. CDR1 and CDR2 (germline): SGHTA, FQGNSA. Here the CDR3 reads CASSSRLGEVNEQYF. In DNA, the CDR3 is TGTGCCAGCAGCTCCCGGCTAGGGGAAGTTAACGAGCAGTACTTC.

The J gene is TRBJ2-4, the V gene TRBV13, with TRBD1 matching over 11 bases. The CDR3 totals 16 residues. Trimming at V came to 1 base and at J to 6 bases, leaving 5 bases not matched to a gene. In germline, CDR1 is PRHDT, CDR2 FYEKMQ (reference sequence). The CDR3 loop reads CASSLERTGGGNIQYF. The CDR3 DNA follows: TGTGCCAGCAGCTTAGAGCGGACAGGGGGCGGAAACATTCAGTACTTC. Filled out from reference TRBV13 and TRBJ2-4, the complete variable domain reads AAGVIQSPRHLIKEKRETATLKCYPIPRHDTVYWYQQGPGQDPQFLISFYEKMQSDKGSIPDRFSAQQFSDYHSELNMSSLELGDSALYFCASSLERTGGGNIQYFGAGTRLSVL.

The chain couples TRBV19 to TRBJ2-1, with TRBD2 identical over 7 bases. The V segment lost 2 bases and the J segment 4 bases; nucleotides outside the gene matches: 5. From germline, CDR1 is LNHDA and CDR2 SQIVND (reference sequence). This CDR3 comprises 15 residues. CDR3 loop: CASSISSGWYNEQFF. CDR3 sequence (DNA): TGTGCCAGTAGTATAAGTAGCGGGTGGTACAATGAGCAGTTCTTC.

The rearrangement joins TRBV5-4 to TRBJ1-1, with 7 bases aligning to TRBD1. The CDR3 extends over 14 amino acids. V lost 0 bases and J lost 1; bases outside the gene matches: 0. The V gene's germline CDR1 is SGHNT and CDR2 YYREEE (reference sequence). The CDR3 bases are TGTGCCAGCAGCTTGGCAGGGGGGAACACTGAAGCTTTCTTT. It is translated as CASSLAGGNTEAFF.

This sequence joins TRBV6-4 and TRBJ2-7; 7 bases align to TRBD1. The germline gives CDR1 MRHNA, CDR2 SNTAGT. Germline trimming cut 3 bases from V and 0 bases from J; bases unmatched to any gene: 2. The CDR3 is 14 residues long. CDR3 nucleotide sequence: TGTGCCAGCAGTGAGACAGGGAGCTCCTACGAGCAGTACTTC. Its protein is CASSETGSSYEQYF.